This T cell receptor beta chain comes out of a study of T cells in Graves' hyperthyroidism and ophthalmopathy. Study-level points and caveats: A median about 6.2 months before onset, the model predicted ophthalmopathy. By a 13 V-J model, ophthalmopathy was set apart from stable hyperthyroidism.

Amplified TCR beta CDR3 regions came from RNA transcripts. First-round RT-PCR targeting the TCR CDR3 was performed with the HTBI primer set. TCRdb re-derived calls from the multiplex PCR reads in MiXCR, one entry per CDR3 protein. The sample consists of fewer than 350,000 distinct CDR3 sequences, under 25% of them appearing once. This clonotype was seen just once. The target antigen is unknown. Fresh peripheral blood, approximately 9.7 ml, was the source of the PBMCs. Germline V gene data show CDR1 as MDHEN and CDR2 as SYDVKM. CDR3 size: 17 residues. After removal of 6 bases from V and 8 bases from J, the junction contained 17 bases not matched to a gene.

Material for sequencing was blood. The sequence derives from a woman aged 45-60 years with Graves' hyperthyroidism. This chain links TRBV28 with TRBJ1-3; 9 nucleotides align to TRBD1. In DNA form, the CDR3 reads TGTGCCAGCAGACCCCTTCCGGCACAGGGGGCTGCGGACACCATATATTTT. This codes for CASRPLPAQGAADTIYF.